This T cell receptor (beta chain) is drawn from a study of cytomegalovirus exposure and HLA in healthy donors. General study results and limits: Reports described diagnosis of cytomegalovirus status by the classifier as highly specific and sensitive. It emerged from a later analysis that several of the most significant clusters appeared to be linked to common viral pathogens. In a later analysis, CMV-associated beta chains were mostly HLA-associated, it appeared.

On this clone: Its antigen is unknown.

The V gene lost 6 bases and the J gene lost 7 bases, with 7 bases spanning the gap. CDR1 and CDR2 (germline): SGHTA, FQGNSA. The CDR3 is 11 residues long. PCR was performed using 60 Vbeta and 13 Jbeta primers. Per the original methods: The count from a later analysis was about 80 million unique TCR beta chains, some 12 million of them shared. TCRdb keeps only in-frame clones here, not all; method: immunoSEQ multiplex PCR. V, J and clone size are taken as reported in that table, and D and trimming were inferred from the DNA itself. The data contain some 150,000 clones, roughly 80% of them singletons. The chain couples TRBV7-2 to TRBJ1-5, with D uncertain. The receptor was derived from a man aged 40-49 years in good health and CMV-seropositive. Sequenced: PBMCs. The CDR3 protein is CASSLGQPQHF. The CDR3, as DNA: TGTGCCAGCAGTCTGGGCCAGCCCCAGCATTTT.